One and the same sample provided the 20 T cell receptor beta chains below, sequenced in a study of response to subunit inactivated influenza vaccine. Using its own MiXCR run on the RT-PCR reads, TCRdb lists one record per CDR3 protein. The table has 450,000 to 550,000 distinct CDR3 sequences, about 25% seen once. Sample: CD4+ T cells sorted from PBMCs, taken about 5 days after vaccination. These receptors all come from a man aged 45-60 years who received an inactivated influenza vaccine.

The V gene is TRBV4-3, the J gene TRBJ2-5; 9 bases are shared with TRBD2. J was trimmed by 0 bases and V by 0 bases; bases with no gene match: 2. Per the germline V gene, CDR1 is LGHNA and CDR2 is YSLEER. The CDR3 runs 16 residues. CDR3 region: CASSQEAGGYQETQYF. DNA for the CDR3: TGCGCCAGCAGCCAAGAGGCGGGGGGGTACCAAGAGACCCAGTACTTC.

Concerning this clonotype itself: Given a much more abundant clone one base away, this may be a read error. The chain carries TRBV30 and TRBJ1-2, with a possible D match to TRBD1 (6 bases). CDR1 is GTSNPN and CDR2 is SVGIG in the germline V gene (reference sequence). The CDR3 runs to 13 residues. V was trimmed by 2 bases and J by 5 bases, leaving 12 bases between them. CDR3: CAWSLDRPYGYTF. The CDR3 DNA is TGTGCCTGGAGTCTAGACAGGCCATATGGCTACACCTTC.

DNA for the CDR3: TGTGCCACCAGACCCTTGGGGACTGAACAAGAGACCCAGTACTTC. Translated: CATRPLGTEQETQYF. The chain employs TRBV15 and TRBJ2-5; a weak D match, TRBD2 (6 bases). The CDR3 runs 15 residues. Trimming stripped 6 bases from V and 2 bases from J, with 16 bases between. CDR1 is LNHNV and CDR2 is YYDKDF in the germline V gene (reference sequence).

The gene calls are TRBV9 and TRBJ2-1; TRBD2 agrees at 9 bases. This CDR3 has 14 amino acids. Germline V gene data show CDR1 as SGDLS and CDR2 as YYNGEE. Trimming removed 4 bases from V and 3 bases from J; junction bases left unmatched: 2. The CDR3 DNA is TGTGCCAGCAGCCGCGGGAGGGGCTACAATGAGCAGTTCTTC. The encoded protein is CASSRGRGYNEQFF.

This clonotype appeared a few times. J is TRBJ2-7 and V is TRBV6-2 or TRBV6-3, with no clear D. With 2 bases removed from V and 2 bases from J, the gap between germline ends came to 10 bases. Germline V CDR1 and CDR2: MNHEY, SVGEGT. The CDR3 consists of 14 residues. CDR3: CASSYRGWPYEQYF. The CDR3 bases are TGTGCCAGCAGTTACAGAGGTTGGCCCTACGAGCAGTACTTC.

This clonotype was picked up a small number of times. This sequence joins TRBV12-3 or TRBV12-4 and TRBJ2-5; 7 nucleotides match TRBD1. This CDR3 has 13 residues. V was clipped by 5 bases and J by 7 bases; unmatched bases: 7. As DNA, the CDR3 is TGTGCCAGCAGTGTCGGTCCAGGGGGGACCCAGTACTTC. Protein: CASSVGPGGTQYF.

The chain joins TRBV29-1 to TRBJ1-1; D might be TRBD1 (6 bases). Trimming took 6 bases from V and 0 from J, leaving 14 bases between them. The CDR3 sequence is 14 residues long. Germline loops: CDR1 SQVTM, CDR2 ANQGSEA. CDR3 protein: CSVAGHFMNTEAFF. CDR3 nucleotide sequence: TGCAGCGTGGCGGGACACTTCATGAACACTGAAGCTTTCTTT.

The chain has TRBV14 and TRBJ2-5; TRBD1 might be the D (5 bases). Germline V gene data show CDR1 as SGHDN and CDR2 as FVKESK. There are 13 residues in the CDR3. V lost 0 bases and J 7 bases, leaving 9 bases between the germline ends. As DNA, the CDR3 is TGTGCCAGCAGCCAAGACAGGGATGGGACCCAGTACTTC. Encoded protein: CASSQDRDGTQYF.

This clonotype was observed once. The J gene is TRBJ2-3, the V gene TRBV6-1; 11 bases are a match to TRBD2. CDR1 MNHNS and CDR2 SASEGT come from the germline V gene. V was clipped by 3 bases and J by 0 bases; unmatched bases: 2. This CDR3 region has 16 residues. The CDR3 here is CASSERLAGSTDTQYF. In nucleotides, the CDR3 is TGTGCCAGCAGTGAGAGACTAGCGGGGAGCACAGATACGCAGTATTTT.

The chain employs TRBV29-1 and TRBJ2-5; TRBD2 matches at 10 bases. The CDR3 sequence is 13 residues long. CDR1 SQVTM and CDR2 ANQGSEA come from the germline V gene. The junction had 1 base not matched to a gene; V was cut back by 2 bases and J by 4 bases. Written as DNA, the CDR3 is TGCAGCGTTGAAATAGCGGGAGGAGAGACCCAGTACTTC. Translating gives CSVEIAGGETQYF.

This clonotype was detected only a few times. The genes are TRBV12-3 or TRBV12-4 and TRBJ1-2; D not resolved. The CDR3 spans 13 residues. V shed 6 bases and J shed 3 bases, with 11 bases lying between them. The DNA of the CDR3 is TGTGCCAGCAGCCCACGAGGATACTATGGCTACACCTTC. It codes for CASSPRGYYGYTF.

A single count supports this clonotype. This chain connects TRBV7-2 to TRBJ1-6, with D unclear. V was pared by 1 base and J by 5 bases, with 9 bases between. This CDR3 spans 15 amino acids. CDR1 is SGHTA, CDR2 FQGNSA, per germline. The CDR3 sequence is CASSLVSRDNSPLHF. CDR3 sequence (DNA): TGTGCCAGCAGCTTAGTTTCTAGAGATAATTCACCCCTCCACTTT.

This rearrangement joins TRBV5-1 to TRBJ2-1; 11 bases are a match to TRBD1. Unmatched junction bases numbered 4, after V lost 4 bases and J lost 7 bases. The CDR3 runs 14 residues. CDR1 is SGHRS, CDR2 YFSETQ, per germline. The CDR3 region has the DNA TGCGCCAGCAGCGGACAGGGGGCAGAAAATGAGCAGTTCTTC. This sequence encodes CASSGQGAENEQFF.

V usage is TRBV28 and J usage is TRBJ2-1; 8 nucleotides align to TRBD2. CDR1 is MDHEN and CDR2 is SYDVKM in the germline V gene. V lost 6 bases to trimming and J lost 4 bases; unmatched junction nucleotides: 11. This CDR3 region has 16 residues. The CDR3 sequence: CASSLGGAGGYNEQFF. CDR3 DNA sequence: TGTGCCAGCAGCCTCGGGGGTGCGGGAGGTTACAATGAGCAGTTCTTC. The variable domain in full, completed from reference TRBV28 and TRBJ2-1, reads DVKVTQSSRYLVKRTGEKVFLECVQDMDHENMFWYRQDPGLGLRLIYFSYDVKMKEKGDIPEGYSVSREKKERFSLILESASTNQTSMYLCASSLGGAGGYNEQFFGPGTRLTVL.

This clonotype was counted ten times or more. The V call is TRBV24-1, the J call TRBJ2-1; D gene ambiguous. V lost 2 bases, J lost 11 bases, and 21 bases lay in between. Germline V gives CDR1 KGHDR, CDR2 SFDVKD. The CDR3 has 16 amino acids. As DNA, the CDR3 is TGTGCCACCAGTGATTCTAGAGCGAGGAACCGAAGACAGCAGTTCTTC. Its protein is CATSDSRARNRRQQFF.

The chain couples TRBV20-1 to TRBJ2-6; D is unresolved. Germline V lookup: CDR1 DFQATT, CDR2 SNEGSKA (reference sequence). The CDR3 sequence is 17 residues long. V dropped 6 bases and J dropped 0 bases, with 18 bases sitting between them. CDR3 DNA: TGCAGTGCCCGACCCAGGACGGAAAGCTCTGGGGCCAACGTCCTGACTTTC. This encodes CSARPRTESSGANVLTF.

The CDR3 loop reads CASSLMPGETQYF. CDR3 sequence (DNA): TGTGCCAGCAGCTTAATGCCTGGAGAGACCCAGTACTTC. This chain links TRBV7-2 with TRBJ2-5; D is unresolved. Trimming pared 2 bases from V and 4 bases from J, leaving 8 bases between. Germline V gene sequence: CDR1 SGHTA, CDR2 FQGNSA. The CDR3 covers 13 residues. Filled out from reference TRBV7-2 and TRBJ2-5, the complete variable domain reads GAGVSQSPSNKVTEKGKDVELRCDPISGHTALYWYRQSLGQGLEFLIYFQGNSAPDKSGLPSDRFSAERTGGSVSTLTIQRTQQEDSAVYLCASSLMPGETQYFGPGTRLLVL.

The chain uses TRBV12-3 or TRBV12-4 and TRBJ1-1; 8 positions match TRBD1. This CDR3 contains 17 residues. Losses at the gene ends were 5 bases for V and 1 base for J; bases not matched to a gene: 12. For the CDR3, the DNA is TGTGCCAGCAGTACCCGGACAGGGCCCGGTAGGAACACTGAAGCTTTCTTT. Translated: CASSTRTGPGRNTEAFF.

The chain uses TRBV12-3 or TRBV12-4 and TRBJ2-3; D gene uncertain. CDR3 length: 12 amino acids. Trimming took 3 bases from V and 4 from J, leaving 5 bases between them. In nucleotides, the CDR3 is TGTGCCAGCAGTTTCGGATCAGATACGCAGTATTTT. The encoded protein is CASSFGSDTQYF.

This clonotype occurred a few times. The V and J genes are TRBV5-1 and TRBJ1-3, with a possible D match to TRBD1 (5 bases). CDR1 SGHRS and CDR2 YFSETQ come from the germline V gene. The ends were cut back, 4 bases at V and 3 bases at J, with 17 bases in the middle. The CDR3 covers 16 residues. The CDR3 nucleotides read TGCGCCAGCAGCGCGGGACTACTGGCGGTTGGAAACACCATATATTTT. Protein: CASSAGLLAVGNTIYF.